The 26 T cell receptor beta chains below come from one sample, sequenced in a study of cytomegalovirus exposure and HLA in healthy donors. Amplification used 60 Vbeta primers and 13 Jbeta primers. The table came from immunoSEQ multiplex PCR; TCRdb's copy has only in-frame clones and leaves some out. This sample carries 200,000 to 250,000 clones, over 60% of them seen once, and the ten largest clones take roughly 15%. The source material was PBMCs. The source is a man aged 35 to 55 in good health and CMV-seronegative.

The chain carries TRBV5-1 and TRBJ1-3; D remains ambiguous. Germline CDR1 is SGHRS and CDR2 is YFSETQ. V shed 0 bases and J shed 2 bases, with 12 bases lying between them. The CDR3 extends over 16 amino acids. Written as DNA, the CDR3 is TGCGCCAGCAGCTTGGGTGCGGGAAGTGCTGGAAACACCATATATTTT. Its protein is CASSLGAGSAGNTIYF.

V usage is TRBV29-1 and J usage is TRBJ2-2; 7 nucleotides align to TRBD2. The germline gives CDR1 SQVTM, CDR2 ANQGSEA. Unmatched junction bases numbered 7, after V lost 7 bases and J lost 5 bases. The CDR3 loop spans 13 amino acids. The CDR3 coding sequence is TGCAGCGCATGGGGGGGAAATACCGGGGAGCTGTTTTTT. Translation: CSAWGGNTGELFF.

The chain is built from TRBV6-5 and TRBJ1-1; D unclear. This CDR3 has 12 amino acids. The germline V and J ends were trimmed by 5 bases and 4 bases, with 8 bases remaining between them. CDR1 and CDR2 from the germline V gene are MNHEY and SVGAGI. CDR3 DNA sequence: TGTGCCAGCAGTCCGGGGAGCACTGAAGCTTTCTTT. It translates to CASSPGSTEAFF.

This rearrangement joins TRBV5-1 to TRBJ1-1; a possible D gene is TRBD1 (5 bases). The germline V gene has CDR1 SGHRS and CDR2 YFSETQ. The V end was cut by 4 bases, the J end by 0 bases, with 10 bases between. This CDR3 spans 14 amino acids. CDR3 residues: CASSPGHLNTEAFF. The DNA of the CDR3 is TGCGCCAGCAGCCCCGGACACTTGAACACTGAAGCTTTCTTT.

The chain carries TRBV28 and TRBJ2-5; a weak D match, TRBD1 (5 bases). The DNA end favors TRBJ2-7, so the J call may be wrong. The CDR3 has 11 residues. From germline, CDR1 is MDHEN and CDR2 SYDVKM. The CDR3 loop reads CASTGSYEQYF. CDR3 coding DNA: TGTGCCAGCACAGGGTCCTACGAGCAGTACTTC.

The chain uses TRBV5-6 and TRBJ2-7, with D maybe TRBD2 (6 bases). With 4 bases removed from V and 0 bases from J, the gap between germline ends came to 17 bases. The CDR3 is made up of 16 amino acids. In germline, CDR1 is SGHDT, CDR2 YYEEEE. The DNA of the CDR3 is TGTGCCAGCAGCGGAATATCGGGACTTAACTCCTACGAGCAGTACTTC. It codes for CASSGISGLNSYEQYF.

Only one count was recorded for this clone. This chain joins TRBV6-5 and TRBJ2-3; D not resolved. The V end was cut by 8 bases, the J end by 0 bases, with 12 bases between. Germline CDR1 is MNHEY and CDR2 is SVGAGI. The CDR3 is made up of 14 amino acids. The CDR3 region is CASASDFSTDTQYF. Written as DNA, the CDR3 is TGTGCCAGCGCTTCAGATTTTAGCACAGATACGCAGTATTTT.

The chain couples TRBV19 to TRBJ2-5; possible D gene TRBD2, 5 bases. V was shortened by 6 bases and J by 5 bases, with 13 bases between the two germline ends. Per the germline V gene, CDR1 is LNHDA and CDR2 is SQIVND (reference sequence). CDR3 length equals 13 residues. The DNA of the CDR3 is TGTGCCAGTAGCGAGGGAGTCTTGGAGACCCAGTACTTC. It yields the protein CASSEGVLETQYF.

This clone turned up a few times. The CDR3 DNA follows: TGTGCCAGCAGCTTGTGGCAGGAAGAAAGCACAGATACGCAGTATTTT. Encoded protein: CASSLWQEESTDTQYF. The chain couples TRBV5-6 to TRBJ2-3; no definite D call. The germline V gene encodes CDR1 SGHDT and CDR2 YYEEEE. V lost 1 base, J lost 0 bases, and 12 bases lay in between. The CDR3 totals 16 residues.

This clone was seen only once. The rearrangement joins TRBV7-9 to TRBJ2-5; 9 bases are shared with TRBD2. Germline-derived CDR1 and CDR2 are SEHNR and FQNEAQ (reference sequence). The J segment lost 13 bases and the V segment lost 11 bases, leaving 14 bases of the junction unmatched. CDR3 length: 12 residues. CDR3 protein: CAVPGLAGNGYF. For the CDR3, the DNA is TGTGCCGTCCCGGGGCTAGCGGGAAATGGGTACTTC.

The V call is TRBV2, the J call TRBJ1-2, with 9 bases aligning to TRBD1. The CDR3 runs 15 residues. Germline CDR1 reads SNHLY; CDR2 reads FYNNEI. The V and J ends lost 7 bases and 6 bases, in that order; junction bases with no gene match: 12. This CDR3 is CASIIQPGQGNGYTF. The CDR3 DNA reads as TGTGCCAGCATTATCCAACCGGGACAGGGTAATGGCTACACCTTC.

This sequence joins TRBV29-1 and TRBJ1-2, with 11 nucleotides matching TRBD1. CDR1 and CDR2 (germline): SQVTM, ANQGSEA. CDR3 length: 13 amino acids. Trimming at V came to 6 bases and at J to 5 bases, leaving 5 bases not matched to a gene. The CDR3 loop is CSVFGQGAYGYTF. In DNA, the CDR3 is TGCAGCGTCTTCGGACAGGGGGCATATGGCTACACCTTC.

J is TRBJ2-7 and V is TRBV29-1; D may be TRBD1 (5 bases). The CDR3 is made up of 13 amino acids. The ends were cut back, 3 bases at V and 6 bases at J, with 15 bases in the middle. Germline CDR1 reads SQVTM; CDR2 reads ANQGSEA. The CDR3 bases are TGCAGCGTTGAGTTCGGCAGGGCCGGCGAGCAGTACTTC. It is translated as CSVEFGRAGEQYF.

This chain connects TRBV9 to TRBJ1-4, with 8 bases lining up with TRBD1. The CDR3 extends over 15 amino acids. After removal of 4 bases from V and 7 bases from J, the junction contained 9 bases not matched to a gene. Germline loops: CDR1 SGDLS, CDR2 YYNGEE. DNA of the CDR3: TGTGCCAGCAGCTCGCAGGGGGCGGGTGGTGAAAAACTGTTTTTT. This gives the protein CASSSQGAGGEKLFF.

This chain uses TRBV5-1 with TRBJ1-1; D is possibly TRBD1 (6 bases). CDR3 length: 12 amino acids. The ends were cut back, 5 bases at V and 2 bases at J, with 7 bases in the middle. Germline lookup yields CDR1 SGHRS and CDR2 YFSETQ. This CDR3 is CASRGANTEAFF. The CDR3 region has the DNA TGCGCCAGCAGGGGGGCAAACACTGAAGCTTTCTTT.

This chain uses TRBV2 with TRBJ2-4; 8 bases fit TRBD1. CDR1 and CDR2 (germline): SNHLY, FYNNEI. The V segment lost 6 bases and the J segment 2 bases; nucleotides outside the gene matches: 3. The CDR3 runs 14 residues. The CDR3 nucleotides read TGTGCCAGCAGGGACAGGGTATCCAAAAACATTCAGTACTTC. As protein: CASRDRVSKNIQYF.

This clone was detected a few times. The chain carries TRBV6-6 and TRBJ1-1, with a tentative D call TRBD1 (5 bases). Trimming left V 7 bases short and J 1 base short, with 10 bases between. The CDR3 loop spans 13 amino acids. Germline V gene sequence: CDR1 MNHNY, CDR2 SVGAGI (reference sequence). The CDR3 loop reads CASNIDRNTEAFF. The DNA for the CDR3 is TGTGCCAGCAATATCGACAGGAACACTGAAGCTTTCTTT.

The V gene is TRBV4-3, the J gene TRBJ2-5; 7 nucleotides match TRBD1. Looked up from germline, CDR1 is LGHNA and CDR2 is YSLEER. The CDR3 covers 15 residues. The V gene end was trimmed by 4 bases and the J gene end by 5 bases; junction bases not matched to a gene: 10. The CDR3 region has the DNA TGCGCCAGCAGCCGAGGGGGTAACAGGGGCGAGACCCAGTACTTC. Translation: CASSRGGNRGETQYF.

The genes are TRBV27 and TRBJ2-7; 13 bases agree with TRBD2. Germline assignment: CDR1 MNHEY and CDR2 SMNVEV (reference sequence). The CDR3 loop spans 22 amino acids. V lost 5 bases, J lost 4 bases, and 26 bases stayed unmatched. The CDR3 loop is CASSPILGTSGMVVPTQYEQYF. The CDR3 DNA reads TGTGCCAGCAGTCCAATCCTCGGGACTAGCGGGATGGTTGTTCCCACGCAGTACGAGCAGTACTTC.

This clone has just one count. The rearrangement joins TRBV7-2 to TRBJ2-7; no definite D call. V was trimmed by 4 bases and J by 3 bases, leaving 19 bases between them. Germline lookup yields CDR1 SGHTA and CDR2 FQGNSA. The CDR3 is made up of 16 amino acids. The CDR3 is CASSSDWSLALYEQYF. As DNA, the CDR3 is TGTGCCAGCAGCTCAGACTGGAGTTTGGCCCTCTACGAGCAGTACTTC.

This clone was counted a few times. The V and J genes are TRBV28 and TRBJ1-3, with no clear D. CDR3 size: 10 residues. The germline gives CDR1 MDHEN, CDR2 SYDVKM. The V and J ends lost 8 bases and 9 bases respectively, with 8 bases between them. CDR3 protein: CASSSRTIYF. The CDR3 DNA follows: TGTGCCAGCTCTTCTCGCACCATATATTTT.

A few counts support this clone. V gene TRBV19 combines with J gene TRBJ2-2, with 7 bases fitting TRBD1. Germline-derived CDR1 and CDR2 are LNHDA and SQIVND (reference sequence). Trimming removed 5 bases from V and 7 bases from J; junction bases left unmatched: 10. This CDR3 is built from 15 residues. Written as DNA, the CDR3 is TGTGCCAGTAGTCCTCTCACAGGGGTGGGCGGGGAGCTGTTTTTT. Translation: CASSPLTGVGGELFF. Combining the CDR3 with reference TRBV19 and TRBJ2-2 gives the whole variable domain DGGITQSPKYLFRKEGQNVTLSCEQNLNHDAMYWYRQDPGQGLRLIYYSQIVNDFQKGDIAEGYSVSREKKESFPLTVTSAQKNPTAFYLCASSPLTGVGGELFFGEGSRLTVL.

This chain links TRBV27 with TRBJ2-7, with TRBD1 matching 9 bases. The CDR3 runs to 14 residues. Losses at the gene ends were 6 bases for V and 5 bases for J; bases not matched to a gene: 8. Per the germline V gene, CDR1 is MNHEY and CDR2 is SMNVEV (reference sequence). This CDR3 reads CASSRDRVSHEQYF. The CDR3 DNA is TGTGCCAGCAGCAGGGACAGGGTATCGCACGAGCAGTACTTC.

A single count supports this clone. The genes are TRBV7-9 and TRBJ2-7, with 7 bases that match TRBD1. Trimming took 1 base from V and 2 from J; bases not matched to a gene: 2. The CDR3 runs to 14 residues. Germline CDR1 and CDR2: SEHNR and FQNEAQ (reference sequence). The CDR3 sequence is CASSLGGGTYEQYF. CDR3 bases: TGTGCCAGCAGCTTAGGAGGGGGCACCTACGAGCAGTACTTC.

The chain joins TRBV15 to TRBJ2-1, with 14 bases that match TRBD2. With 0 bases clipped from V and 6 bases from J, the junction kept 13 bases outside the gene matches. The CDR3 has 20 amino acids. The germline V gene has CDR1 LNHNV and CDR2 YYDKDF (reference sequence). The chain's CDR3 is CATSRDWGLAGALRSNEQFF. As DNA, the CDR3 is TGTGCCACCAGCAGAGATTGGGGACTAGCGGGAGCCCTCAGGAGCAATGAGCAGTTCTTC.

This chain uses TRBV7-9 with TRBJ2-7, with TRBD1 identical over 10 bases. From germline, CDR1 is SEHNR and CDR2 FQNEAQ (reference sequence). The V and J ends lost 4 bases and 5 bases, in that order; junction bases with no gene match: 8. The CDR3 length is 15 residues. CDR3 protein: CASSSTGTGEDEQYF. The DNA of the CDR3 is TGTGCCAGCAGCTCAACCGGGACAGGGGAGGACGAGCAGTACTTC.